The clone carrying this TCR beta chain was observed a handful of times. This entry comes from a study of T cells after yellow fever vaccination. Trimming removed 5 bases from V and 3 bases from J, with 23 bases in between. Germline CDR1 and CDR2: SGHTS and YDEGEE. The CDR3 consists of 17 residues. TCRdb ran MiXCR on the 5' RACE reads and lists one entry per CDR3 protein. This sample has a few hundred thousand distinct CDR3 sequences, with about 17% found just once. The sequence derives from a young man who received the YFV17D yellow fever vaccine. V is TRBV5-8 and J is TRBJ2-5, with D perhaps TRBD1 or TRBD2 (6 bases each). Source: PBMCs, taken 4 to 5 days after the first yellow fever vaccination. CDR3 DNA sequence: TGTGCCAGCAGTCAAGGGGGGCTAGGGAACCAAGAAGAGACCCAGTACTTC. It specifies CASSQGGLGNQEETQYF.